This entry is about one T cell receptor beta chain. This CDR3 comprises 16 residues. The germline V gene encodes CDR1 SGHNT and CDR2 YYREEE (reference sequence). V trimming: 4 bases; J trimming: 1 base; junction bases outside the gene matches: 9. This entry comes from a study of technical replicates of blood from a few donors. This table comes from immunoSEQ multiplex PCR, and its TCRdb copy is limited to in-frame clones, with some not included. This sample has more than 65,000 clones; over 75% occur once, and the top ten carry approximately 4%. The chain couples TRBV5-4 to TRBJ1-1; TRBD1 agrees at 8 bases. The sequenced material came from PBMCs. The source of this sequence is a human donor in good health. Some clones in this sample may be carry-over from other donors' samples. Written as DNA, the CDR3 is TGTGCCAGCAGCCCAATACCGGGACAGGAGAACACTGAAGCTTTCTTT. Encoded protein: CASSPIPGQENTEAFF.